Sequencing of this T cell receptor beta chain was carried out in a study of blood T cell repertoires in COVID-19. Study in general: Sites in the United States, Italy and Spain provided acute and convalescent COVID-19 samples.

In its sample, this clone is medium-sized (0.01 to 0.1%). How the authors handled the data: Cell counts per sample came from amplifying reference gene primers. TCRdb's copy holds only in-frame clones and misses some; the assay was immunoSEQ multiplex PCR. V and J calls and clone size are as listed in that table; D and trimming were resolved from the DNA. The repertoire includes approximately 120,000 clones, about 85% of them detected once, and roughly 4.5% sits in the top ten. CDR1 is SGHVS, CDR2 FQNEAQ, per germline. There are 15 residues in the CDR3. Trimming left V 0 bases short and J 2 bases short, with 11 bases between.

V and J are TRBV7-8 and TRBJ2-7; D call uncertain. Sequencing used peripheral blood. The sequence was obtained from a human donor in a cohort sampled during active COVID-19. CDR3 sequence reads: CASSLAQSETYEQYF. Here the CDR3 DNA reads TGTGCCAGCAGCTTAGCGCAGTCAGAAACCTACGAGCAGTACTTC.